This T cell receptor beta chain came from a study of molecular identifiers for immune sequencing clone quantification. The germline gives CDR1 MNHEY, CDR2 SVGAGI. The CDR3 length is 15 residues. The V and J ends lost 8 bases and 0 bases respectively, with 13 bases between them. It was from around 18,000 to 910,000 sorted cells, with 10%, 30% or 50% RNA, that naive CD8 libraries came. Listed TCR primers, together with previously described methods, were used for the bulk TCR libraries. TCRdb redid the calling of the PCR reads with MiXCR, one entry per CDR3 protein. The sample records 30,000 to 40,000 distinct CDR3 sequences, roughly 19% being singletons.

V usage is TRBV6-5 and J usage is TRBJ2-2; no clear D gene. Sequencing was done on a sample of naive CD8+ T cells from blood, with Jurkat cell RNA spiked in. The subset: FACS-sorted CD8+CD4-CCR7+CD45RA+ naive T cells. The receptor was derived from a human donor in good health. Some libraries in this study had Jurkat cell RNA spiked in. The CDR3 bases are TGTGCCAGCGCGATGGCGTTGGCGAACACCGGGGAGCTGTTTTTT. It specifies CASAMALANTGELFF.